This section outlines one T cell receptor (beta chain) sequence together with its context. Its antigen is currently not known. Per-nucleotide qualities are absent, and no much larger clonotype sits a single base away. As encoded in the germline V gene (reference sequence), CDR1 is SEHNR while CDR2 is FQNEAQ. V is shortened by 7 bases, J by 2 bases, and the region joining them spans 9 bases. Including cysteine and phenylalanine, the CDR3 has 12 amino acids. Left in the record is the CDR3 DNA by itself, 36 bases read in frame from the first base. To sequence the TCRbeta CDR3 region, genomic DNA was isolated from the sorted cells. The immunoSEQ Assay was used to sequence the TCRbeta CDR3 regions. TCRdb's version of the immuneACCESS table is confined to in-frame rearrangements and falls short of the full clone set. An unresolved V gene accounts for under half of the shortfall where checked; the remainder is of unknown origin. This sample holds 9,500 to 13,000 clones; over 70% were observed only once. The ten biggest clones cover approximately 16% of the sample.

Patients with a history of autoimmune disease or receiving systemic immunosuppression were excluded from the trial. In every dose cohort, peripheral blood was drawn for TCR sequencing at baseline, cycle 4 day 1, and cycle 7 day 1. The samples were taken from a phase I, first-in-human, multicenter, open-label dose-escalation trial of ivuxolimab. Adults with locally advanced or metastatic melanoma, renal cell carcinoma, hepatocellular carcinoma or head and neck squamous cell carcinoma were enrolled in the trial. Before TCR sequencing, CD4+ and CD8+ T cells were separately sorted from peripheral blood. The data originate from a study of OX40 agonist ivuxolimab in advanced cancers. Notes on the research overall: Ivuxolimab was a fully human IgG2 agonistic monoclonal antibody targeting the costimulatory receptor OX40 (CD134). Intravenous ivuxolimab was administered to patients every 2 weeks at six dose levels: 0.01, 0.1, 0.3, 1.5, 3 and 10 mg/kg. Of the roughly 52 patients in dose escalation, about 20 had hepatocellular carcinoma, around 15 had melanoma, 9 had renal cell carcinoma and 9 had head and neck cancer. The dose-escalation cohort was about 83% male with a mean age of roughly 62 years, ranging from roughly 20 to 85. Patients were allowed to have had prior anti-PD-1, anti-PD-L1 or anti-CTLA-4 therapy, and more than 35% of the dose-escalation patients had been treated with checkpoint inhibitors. Partial responses were achieved by three dose-escalation patients, of whom one had hepatocellular carcinoma and two had cutaneous melanoma. The point of sequencing TCRbeta in the periphery was to test whether ivuxolimab changed TCR sequence diversity and drove clonal T-cell expansion. The paper describes the monotherapy dose-escalation part (N ≈ 49 patients) of the phase I trial of ivuxolimab. What the work shows at the level of the full study, not this receptor alone: At doses of 0.1 to 3.0 mg/kg, clonal expansion of both CD4+ and CD8+ T cells in blood was seen between baseline and week 6. Which antigens the clonally expanded peripheral T cells were specific for was not determined. Partial responders in the 0.1-3.0 mg/kg groups had among the lowest normalized peripheral clonal expansion, especially among CD8+ T cells. Low levels of normalized T-cell clonal expansion were also shown by some nonresponding patients. On average, CD8+ T cells showed more expanded clones than CD4+ T cells after ivuxolimab.

The input for sequencing was CD4+ or CD8+ T cells sorted from blood, taken in a trial of the OX40 agonist ivuxolimab. The chain joins TRBV7-9 to TRBJ2-7; the D gene lacks a confident call. The receptor was isolated from an adult with an advanced solid tumor such as melanoma, head and neck, liver or kidney cancer. The CDR3 loop reads CASTDKTYEQYF. The nucleotides read TGTGCCAGCACCGACAAGACCTACGAGCAGTACTTC.